The source of this T cell receptor beta chain is a study of T cell repertoires in cytomegalovirus infection. Study overall: Recently described HLA-C-restricted plus well-studied HLA-B-restricted CMV epitopes were used. Through public TCR beta signatures, both CMV infection and matching HLA type were indicated.

The V and J ends lost 6 bases and 7 bases respectively, with 11 bases between them. CDR3 length: 12 amino acids. TCRdb fed the reads into MiXCR, producing one record per CDR3 protein. The repertoire has some 900,000 distinct CDR3 sequences, over 25% of them found once; the top ten carry roughly 12%. A remark on this clonotype: Its cognate antigen is unknown.

Whole-study results and caveats: Cumulative frequency (of public TCR beta family members) identified carriers of CMV plus the relevant HLA. Dominating the ex vivo response were HLA-C-restricted CMV-specific TCR beta clonotypes.

The sequencing used cultured CD8+ T cells from PBMCs, collected from culture after CMV antigen stimulation. The source is a human donor in good health (CMV status not recorded). Some clones in this sample may be carry-over from other donors' samples. The rearrangement joins TRBV12-3 or TRBV12-4 to TRBJ2-3; D gene uncertain. In DNA, the CDR3 is TGTGCCAGCAGCCCCCTGGGGAATACGCAGTATTTT. Amino acids: CASSPLGNTQYF.